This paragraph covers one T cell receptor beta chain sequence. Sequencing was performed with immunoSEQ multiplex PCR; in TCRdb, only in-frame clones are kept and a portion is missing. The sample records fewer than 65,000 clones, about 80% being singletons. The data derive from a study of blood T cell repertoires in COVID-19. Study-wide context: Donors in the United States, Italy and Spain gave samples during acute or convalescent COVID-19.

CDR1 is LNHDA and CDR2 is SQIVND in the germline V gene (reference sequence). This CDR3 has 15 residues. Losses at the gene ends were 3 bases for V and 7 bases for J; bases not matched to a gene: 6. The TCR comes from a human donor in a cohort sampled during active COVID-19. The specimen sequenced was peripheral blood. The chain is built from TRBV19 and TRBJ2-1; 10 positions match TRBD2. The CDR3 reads CASSILAGVRNEQFF. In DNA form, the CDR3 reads TGTGCCAGTAGTATCCTAGCGGGAGTTCGGAATGAGCAGTTCTTC. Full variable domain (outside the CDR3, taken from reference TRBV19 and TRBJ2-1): DGGITQSPKYLFRKEGQNVTLSCEQNLNHDAMYWYRQDPGQGLRLIYYSQIVNDFQKGDIAEGYSVSREKKESFPLTVTSAQKNPTAFYLCASSILAGVRNEQFFGPGTRLTVL.